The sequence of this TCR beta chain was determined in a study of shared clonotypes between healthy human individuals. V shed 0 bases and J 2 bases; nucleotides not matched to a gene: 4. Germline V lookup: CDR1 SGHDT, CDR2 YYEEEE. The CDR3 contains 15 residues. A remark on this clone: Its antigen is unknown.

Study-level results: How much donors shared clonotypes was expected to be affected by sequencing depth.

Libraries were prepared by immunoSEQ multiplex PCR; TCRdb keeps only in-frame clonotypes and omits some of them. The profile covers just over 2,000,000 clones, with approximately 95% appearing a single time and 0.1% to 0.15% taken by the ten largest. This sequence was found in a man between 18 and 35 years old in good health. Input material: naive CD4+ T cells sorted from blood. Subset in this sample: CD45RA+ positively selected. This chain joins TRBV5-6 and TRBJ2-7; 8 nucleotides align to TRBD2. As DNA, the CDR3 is TGTGCCAGCAGCTTGGTTCGAGCGGGGGCCTACGAGCAGTACTTC. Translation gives CASSLVRAGAYEQYF.